One TCR beta chain is described in this entry. Trimming left V 7 bases short and J 3 bases short, with 7 bases between. Germline loops: CDR1 SEHNR, CDR2 FQNEAQ (reference sequence). This CDR3 comprises 12 residues. The sample belongs to a study of CD8+ T cells in alopecia areata. Across the study: Treatment of the treated patients consisted of oral tofacitinib, 5 to 10 mg twice daily.

In each case, RNA was isolated and then reverse transcribed into cDNA as the sequencing template. Data came from immunoSEQ multiplex PCR; TCRdb stores just in-frame clones and leaves some out. The sample carries 100,000 to 130,000 clones, around 83% recorded once. The treatment is: oral pan-JAK inhibitor, 5-10 mg twice daily. Peripheral blood and lesional scalp punch biopsies were taken from alopecia areata patients. It was from PBMCs that CD4+ and CD8+ T cells were sorted. Source: CD8+ T cells sorted from blood, taken at week 24, from a patient treated with tofacitinib. The sequence was collected from a human donor with alopecia areata. The chain has TRBV7-9 and TRBJ2-1, with D tentatively TRBD1 (5 bases). The CDR3 protein is CASIDSYNEQFF. CDR3 DNA: TGTGCCAGCATCGACAGCTACAATGAGCAGTTCTTC.